These T cell receptor beta chains were read from a single sample in a study of control samples from healthy donors and cancer patients. The method was immunoSEQ multiplex PCR; TCRdb's version includes in-frame clones alone and lacks a portion of them. In the table there are 75,000 to 90,000 clones, around 89% of which are singletons. The sample consisted of blood. These receptors were collected from a man between 50 and 59 years old in good health. Both conserved end residues are part of each CDR3. A D gene is named only where the DNA matches it firmly. The size of a clone is reported for some rows only, either as once, few or many, or as a class for expanded clones.

>-|TRBJ2-2|TRBV5-1|-
TGCGCCAGCAGCGAGAGGCCCAACACCGGGGAGCTGTTTTTT
CASSERPNTGELFF
>-|TRBJ2-7|TRBV5-4|-
TGTGCCAGCAGCTCCTGGGACGGATCTTCCTACGAGCAGTACTTC
CASSSWDGSSYEQYF
>TRBD1|TRBJ2-7|TRBV6-5|once
TGTGCCAGCAGCCGGACAGGGGCAACCTACGAGCAGTACTTC
CASSRTGATYEQYF
>-|TRBJ1-1|TRBV5-6|-
TGTGCCAGCAGCCCGATTGGAGGGAACACTGAAGCTTTCTTT
CASSPIGGNTEAFF
>TRBD1|TRBJ2-1|TRBV7-6|-
TGTGCCAGCAGCTCCTCAACGACGGGACAGGGAGTTAGATCTGGCTCTAATGAGCAGTTCTTC
CASSSSTTGQGVRSGSNEQFF
>-|TRBJ1-6|TRBV11-3|-
TGTGCCAGCAGCTTAGATGGGCACACAGGGTGCAATTCACCCCTCCACTTT
CASSLDGHTGCNSPLHF
>-|TRBJ2-3|TRBV15|-
TGTGCCACCAGCAAACTCCAGGGTTTGACAGATACGCAGTATTTT
CATSKLQGLTDTQYF
>TRBD1|TRBJ1-1|TRBV9|-
TGTGCCAGCAGCCCAAGGACAGGGGGATCTGAAGCTTTCTTT
CASSPRTGGSEAFF
>-|TRBJ1-5|TRBV10-3|-
TGTGCCATCAGTGAGTCCCAGGGTGGAGGCAATCAGCCCCAGCATTTT
CAISESQGGGNQPQHF
>-|TRBJ1-3|TRBV7-2|-
TGTGCCAGCAGCTTAGGTGGGAAATCTGGAAACACCATATATTTT
CASSLGGKSGNTIYF
>-|TRBJ2-3|TRBV19|few
TGTGCCACTCAGGGGGGCGAGGCCCACACAGATACGCAGTATTTT
CATQGGEAHTDTQYF
>-|TRBJ2-1|TRBV7-9|-
TGTGCCAGCAGCTCTAGACAGTACAATGAGCAGTTCTTC
CASSSRQYNEQFF
>-|TRBJ1-2|TRBV30|-
TGTGCCTGGAAGCCCGGGATATTTGAGAGCTATGGCTACACCTTC
CAWKPGIFESYGYTF
>TRBD1|TRBJ1-6|TRBV30|-
TGTGCCTTCGCCGGGACAGGGGGCTCCTATAATTCACCCCTCCACTTT
CAFAGTGGSYNSPLHF
>-|TRBJ1-2|TRBV19|-
TGTGCCAGTAACGGACCACCTGAGGCATATGGCTACACCTTC
CASNGPPEAYGYTF
>-|TRBJ1-3|TRBV5-1|few
TGCGCCAGCAGCTTGGAAACATTCTCTGGAAACACCATATATTTT
CASSLETFSGNTIYF
>-|TRBJ1-6|TRBV12-5|-
TGTGCTAGTGGCCGGACAGAGAATTCACCCCTCCACTTT
CASGRTENSPLHF
>-|TRBJ1-1|TRBV30|-
TGTGCCTGGAGTGGAGGAGTGAACACTGAAGCTTTCTTT
CAWSGGVNTEAFF
>-|TRBJ1-5|TRBV19|-
TGTGCCAGTACCAAACCCCGGGACAACAATCAGCCCCAGCATTTT
CASTKPRDNNQPQHF
>TRBD1|TRBJ1-5|TRBV7-6|-
TGTGCCAGCAGCCCGGGCGGACAGGGGAATCCGCCCCAGCATTTT
CASSPGGQGNPPQHF
>-|TRBJ1-5|TRBV6-4|-
TGTGCCAGCAGCTCTCGGTTGGGGGGCAATCAGCCCCAGCATTTT
CASSSRLGGNQPQHF
>-|TRBJ1-2|TRBV7-3|-
TGTGCCAGCAGCCCAAACGGTGTTTTTGGGGATGGCTACACCTTC
CASSPNGVFGDGYTF
>-|TRBJ1-5|TRBV6-2/TRBV6-3|once
TGTGCCAGCAGTTCCCCGGGGTATAGCAATCAGCCCCAGCATTTT
CASSSPGYSNQPQHF
>-|TRBJ1-5|TRBV6-2/TRBV6-3|-
TGTGCCAGCAGCTATCACAGGGATGTTCAGCCCCAGCATTTT
CASSYHRDVQPQHF
>-|TRBJ2-3|TRBV12-5|-
TGTGCTAGTGGTTTGGGCTCGTTAGGGGACGACACAGATACGCAGTATTTT
CASGLGSLGDDTDTQYF
>-|TRBJ2-3|TRBV4-1|-
TGCGCCAGCAGCCAAGATCGGGTGAATACGCAGTATTTT
CASSQDRVNTQYF
>TRBD1|TRBJ1-6|TRBV19|once
TGTGCCAGTAGTCCCCTTCGGACAGGGGCTGATTCACCCCTCCACTTT
CASSPLRTGADSPLHF
>-|TRBJ1-3|TRBV5-1|-
TGCGCCAGCAGCTTGGACCCTCCTGGAAACACCATATATTTT
CASSLDPPGNTIYF
>TRBD1|TRBJ1-2|TRBV5-1|-
TGCGCCAGCAGGAAGGACAGGGAGGGCGGCTACACCTTC
CASRKDREGGYTF
>-|TRBJ2-7|TRBV5-4|-
TGTGCCAGCAGCTTGGAGCCCCGCTCCTACGAGCAGTACTTC
CASSLEPRSYEQYF
>-|TRBJ2-5|TRBV4-1|-
TGCGCCAGCAGCCAAGGAGTCCTTGAGACCCAGTACTTC
CASSQGVLETQYF
>-|TRBJ1-2|TRBV25-1|-
TGTGCCAGTTGGACAGCTCAAGGCTACACCTTC
CASWTAQGYTF
>-|TRBJ1-3|TRBV11-3|-
TGTGCCAGCAGCTTCGGGACGGATTCTGGAAACACCATATATTTT
CASSFGTDSGNTIYF
>TRBD1|TRBJ2-5|TRBV5-6|once
TGTGCCAGCAGCTTGGGTGGACAGGGGGCGACCCAGTACTTC
CASSLGGQGATQYF
>-|TRBJ1-5|TRBV4-1|-
TGCGCCAGCAGCCCAAGGGTATATCAGCCCCAGCATTTT
CASSPRVYQPQHF
>-|TRBJ1-4|TRBV19|-
TGTGCCAGTAGGCCGGGGGAAAATGAAAAACTGTTTTTT
CASRPGENEKLFF
>-|TRBJ1-4|TRBV3-1/TRBV3-2|few
TGTGCCAGCAGCCCGAACTACAGACGGGATGAAAAACTGTTTTTT
CASSPNYRRDEKLFF
>TRBD1|TRBJ2-7|TRBV11-1|few
TGTGCCAGCAGCGACCCGGGACAGGGTGCCTACGAGCAGTACTTC
CASSDPGQGAYEQYF
>-|TRBJ1-6|TRBV19|once
TGTGCCAGTAGTCTAACCCCGGGCAGGCCCAATTCACCCCTCCACTTT
CASSLTPGRPNSPLHF
>-|TRBJ2-5|TRBV5-1|-
TGCGCCAGCAGCTTGGCTGGTAGCTCGGATCAAGAGACCCAGTACTTC
CASSLAGSSDQETQYF
>-|TRBJ1-2|TRBV4-3|-
TGCGCCAGCAGCCAAGATCACCAAAGAAACTATGGCTACACCTTC
CASSQDHQRNYGYTF
>TRBD1|TRBJ1-1|TRBV30|-
TGTGCCTGGGGACAGGACGTGAACACTGAAGCTTTCTTT
CAWGQDVNTEAFF
>-|TRBJ2-7|TRBV7-2|-
TGTGCCAGCAGCTTGAGGGTCTACGAGCAGTACTTC
CASSLRVYEQYF
>TRBD1|TRBJ2-2|TRBV15|-
TGTGCCACCAGCAGGGCCTGGACAGGGGCCGGGGAGCTGTTTTTT
CATSRAWTGAGELFF
>TRBD2|TRBJ2-1|TRBV6-5|-
TGTGCCACCCGACTAGCGGAGTACAATGAGCAGTTCTTC
CATRLAEYNEQFF
>-|TRBJ2-6|TRBV3-1/TRBV3-2|once
TGTGCCAGCAGCCAAGGGGTCGGGGCTGGGGCCAACGTCCTGACTTTC
CASSQGVGAGANVLTF
>-|TRBJ1-2|TRBV20-1|-
TGCAGCGCAAACGGCGGGAGGGGCTACACCTTC
CSANGGRGYTF
>-|TRBJ1-1|TRBV21-1|-
TGTGCCAGCAGCCTACGGGAAGGGGGAAGGGGCACTGAAGCTTTCTTT
CASSLREGGRGTEAFF
>TRBD1|TRBJ2-7|TRBV4-2|-
TGTGCCAGCAGCGCATCCTGGGACAGCGAGACCTACGAGCAGTACTTC
CASSASWDSETYEQYF
>TRBD1|TRBJ2-3|TRBV7-3|-
TGTGCCAGCAGCTTGGACCTCAGGGGGCGAGGCACAGATACGCAGTATTTT
CASSLDLRGRGTDTQYF
>TRBD1|TRBJ1-1|TRBV5-6|-
TGTGCCAGCAGCCAAGACAGGGCGCGTACTGAAGCTTTCTTT
CASSQDRARTEAFF
>TRBD1|TRBJ1-2|TRBV7-8|-
TGTGCCAGTTCGGAGGACAGGGGGGGAGGCTACACCTTC
CASSEDRGGGYTF
>TRBD1|TRBJ1-4|TRBV2|-
TGTGCCAGCAGACAGGGGACTAATGAAAAACTGTTTTTT
CASRQGTNEKLFF
>-|TRBJ1-4|TRBV6-4|-
TGTGCCAGCAGTGACGACACTAATGAAAAACTGTTTTTT
CASSDDTNEKLFF
>TRBD1|TRBJ1-5|TRBV4-1|-
TGCGCCAGCAGCCAAGGTTTACAGGGGGCGAGGAATCAGCCCCAGCATTTT
CASSQGLQGARNQPQHF